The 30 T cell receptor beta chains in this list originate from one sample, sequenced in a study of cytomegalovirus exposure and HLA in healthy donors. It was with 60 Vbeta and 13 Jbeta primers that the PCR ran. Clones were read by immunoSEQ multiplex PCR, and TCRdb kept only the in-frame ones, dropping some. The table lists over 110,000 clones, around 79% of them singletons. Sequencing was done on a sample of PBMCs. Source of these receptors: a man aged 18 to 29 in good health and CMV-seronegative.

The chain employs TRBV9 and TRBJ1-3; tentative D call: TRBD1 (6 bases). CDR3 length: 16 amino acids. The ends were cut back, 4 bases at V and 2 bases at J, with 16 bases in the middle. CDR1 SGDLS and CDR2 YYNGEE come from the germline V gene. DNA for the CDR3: TGTGCCAGCAGCCCTTGGGACACCGGGCCTGGAAACACCATATATTTT. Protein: CASSPWDTGPGNTIYF.

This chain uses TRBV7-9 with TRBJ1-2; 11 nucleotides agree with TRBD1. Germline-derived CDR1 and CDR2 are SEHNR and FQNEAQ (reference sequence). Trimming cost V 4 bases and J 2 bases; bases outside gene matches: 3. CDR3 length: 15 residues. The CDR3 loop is CASSSGTGGNYGYTF. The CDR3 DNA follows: TGTGCCAGCAGCTCAGGGACAGGGGGAAACTATGGCTACACCTTC.

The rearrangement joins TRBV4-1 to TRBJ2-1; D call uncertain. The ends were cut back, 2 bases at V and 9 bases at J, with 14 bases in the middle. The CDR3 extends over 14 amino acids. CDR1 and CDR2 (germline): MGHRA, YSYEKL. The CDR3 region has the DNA TGCGCCAGCAGCCAAACTACGGTAATACCTGAGCAGTTCTTC. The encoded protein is CASSQTTVIPEQFF.

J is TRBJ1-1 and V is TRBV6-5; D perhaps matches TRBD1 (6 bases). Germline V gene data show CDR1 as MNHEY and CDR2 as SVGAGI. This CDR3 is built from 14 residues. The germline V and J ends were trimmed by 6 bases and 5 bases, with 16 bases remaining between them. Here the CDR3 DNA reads TGTGCCAGCAGGACAGGCCCCTTGGGAACTGAAGCTTTCTTT. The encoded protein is CASRTGPLGTEAFF.

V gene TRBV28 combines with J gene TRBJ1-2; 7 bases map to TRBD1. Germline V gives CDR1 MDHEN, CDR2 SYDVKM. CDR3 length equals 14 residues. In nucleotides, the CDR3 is TGTGCTACAGAGGTGGGACAGCGAAACTATGGCTACACCTTC. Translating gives CATEVGQRNYGYTF.

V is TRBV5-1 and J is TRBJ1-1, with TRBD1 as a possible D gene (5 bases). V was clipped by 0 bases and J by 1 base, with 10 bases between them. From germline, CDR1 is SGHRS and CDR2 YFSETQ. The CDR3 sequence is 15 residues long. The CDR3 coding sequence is TGCGCCAGCAGCTTGGTAGGGGAGGGGAACACTGAAGCTTTCTTT. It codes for CASSLVGEGNTEAFF.

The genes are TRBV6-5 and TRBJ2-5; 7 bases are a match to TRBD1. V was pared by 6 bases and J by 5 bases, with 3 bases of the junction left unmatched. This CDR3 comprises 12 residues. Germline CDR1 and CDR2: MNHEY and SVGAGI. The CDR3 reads CASRSRGETQYF. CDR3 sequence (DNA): TGTGCCAGCAGATCCAGGGGGGAGACCCAGTACTTC.

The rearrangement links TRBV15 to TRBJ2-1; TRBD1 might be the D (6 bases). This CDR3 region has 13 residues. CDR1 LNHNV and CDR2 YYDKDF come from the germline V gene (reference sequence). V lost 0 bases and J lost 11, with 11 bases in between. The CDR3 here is CATSRELGTQQFF. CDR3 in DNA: TGTGCCACCAGCAGAGAGCTGGGGACACAGCAGTTCTTC.

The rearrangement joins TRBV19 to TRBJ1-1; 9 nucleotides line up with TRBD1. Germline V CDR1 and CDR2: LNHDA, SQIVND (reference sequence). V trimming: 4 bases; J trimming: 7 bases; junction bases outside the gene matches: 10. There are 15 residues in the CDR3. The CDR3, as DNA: TGTGCCAGTAGTACAGTACAGGGGGCTTCGAATGAAGCTTTCTTT. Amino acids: CASSTVQGASNEAFF.

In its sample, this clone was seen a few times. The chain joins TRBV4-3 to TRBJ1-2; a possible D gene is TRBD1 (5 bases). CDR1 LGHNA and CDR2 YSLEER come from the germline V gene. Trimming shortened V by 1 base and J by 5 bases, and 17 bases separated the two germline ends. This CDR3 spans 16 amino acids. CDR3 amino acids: CASSQGRGRAGYGYTF. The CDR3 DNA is TGCGCCAGCAGCCAAGGGCGGGGGAGGGCGGGATATGGCTACACCTTC.

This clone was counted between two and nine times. The CDR3 nucleotides are TGTGCCAGCAGTTTATCGGACAGTGGCAATCAGCCCCAGCATTTT. The encoded protein is CASSLSDSGNQPQHF. The chain links TRBV7-8 to TRBJ1-5; D might be TRBD1 (6 bases). The V gene's germline CDR1 is SGHVS and CDR2 FQNEAQ. The CDR3 spans 15 residues. V shed 6 bases and J shed 2 bases, with 14 bases lying between them.

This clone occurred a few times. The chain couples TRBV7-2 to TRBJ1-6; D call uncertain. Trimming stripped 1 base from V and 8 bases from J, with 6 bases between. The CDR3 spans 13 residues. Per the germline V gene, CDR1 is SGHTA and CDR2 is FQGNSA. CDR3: CASSLGQDSPLHF. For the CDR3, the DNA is TGTGCCAGCAGCTTAGGTCAGGATTCACCCCTCCACTTT.

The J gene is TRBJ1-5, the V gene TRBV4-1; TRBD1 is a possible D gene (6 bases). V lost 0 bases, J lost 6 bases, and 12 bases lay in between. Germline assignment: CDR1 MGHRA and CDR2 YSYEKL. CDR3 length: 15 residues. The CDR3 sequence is CASSQDSGVVQPQHF. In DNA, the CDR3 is TGCGCCAGCAGCCAAGATTCAGGGGTTGTTCAGCCCCAGCATTTT.

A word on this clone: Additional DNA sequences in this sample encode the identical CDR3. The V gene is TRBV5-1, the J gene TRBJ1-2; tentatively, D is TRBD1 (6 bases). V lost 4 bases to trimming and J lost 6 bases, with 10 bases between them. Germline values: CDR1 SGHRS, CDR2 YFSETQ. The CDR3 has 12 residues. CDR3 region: CASSVDRDGYTF. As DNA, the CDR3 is TGCGCCAGCAGCGTGGACAGAGATGGCTACACCTTC.

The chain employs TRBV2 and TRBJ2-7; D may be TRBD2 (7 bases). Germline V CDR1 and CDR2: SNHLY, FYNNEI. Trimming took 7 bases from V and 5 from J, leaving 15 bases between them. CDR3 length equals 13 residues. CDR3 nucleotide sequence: TGTGCCAGCAACGGGGGGCGCGGAGACGAGCAGTACTTC. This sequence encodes CASNGGRGDEQYF.

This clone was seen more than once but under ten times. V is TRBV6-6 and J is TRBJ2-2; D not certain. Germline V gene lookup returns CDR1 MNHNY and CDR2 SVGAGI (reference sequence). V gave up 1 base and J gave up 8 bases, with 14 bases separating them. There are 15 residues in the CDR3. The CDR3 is CASSYLALVVGELFF. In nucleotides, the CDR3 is TGTGCCAGCAGTTACTTAGCCCTGGTTGTAGGGGAGCTGTTTTTT.

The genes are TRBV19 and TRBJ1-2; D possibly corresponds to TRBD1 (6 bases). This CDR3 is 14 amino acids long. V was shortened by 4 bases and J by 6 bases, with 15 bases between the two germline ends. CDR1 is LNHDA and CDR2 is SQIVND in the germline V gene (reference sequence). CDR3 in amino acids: CASSTSGTGNGYTF. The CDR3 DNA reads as TGTGCCAGTAGTACCTCCGGAACAGGGAATGGCTACACCTTC.

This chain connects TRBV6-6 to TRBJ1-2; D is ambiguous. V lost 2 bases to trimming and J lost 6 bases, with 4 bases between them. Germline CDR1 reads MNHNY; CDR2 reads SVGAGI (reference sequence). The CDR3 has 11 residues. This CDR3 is CASSYLDGYTF. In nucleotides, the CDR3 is TGTGCCAGCAGTTACCTCGATGGCTACACCTTC.

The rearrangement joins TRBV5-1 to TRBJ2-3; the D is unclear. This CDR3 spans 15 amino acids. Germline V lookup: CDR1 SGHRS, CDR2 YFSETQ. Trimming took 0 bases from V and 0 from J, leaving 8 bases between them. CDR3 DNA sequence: TGCGCCAGCAGCTTGGTCGGAGCTAGCACAGATACGCAGTATTTT. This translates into CASSLVGASTDTQYF. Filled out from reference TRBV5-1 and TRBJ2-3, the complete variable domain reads KAGVTQTPRYLIKTRGQQVTLSCSPISGHRSVSWYQQTPGQGLQFLFEYFSETQRNKGNFPGRFSGRQFSNSRSEMNVSTLELGDSALYLCASSLVGASTDTQYFGPGTRLTVL.

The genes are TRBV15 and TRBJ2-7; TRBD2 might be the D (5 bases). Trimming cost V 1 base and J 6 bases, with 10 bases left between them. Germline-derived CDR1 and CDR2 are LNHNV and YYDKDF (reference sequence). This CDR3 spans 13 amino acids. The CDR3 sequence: CATSRVAGSEQYF. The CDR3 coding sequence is TGTGCCACCAGCAGAGTTGCGGGTAGCGAGCAGTACTTC.

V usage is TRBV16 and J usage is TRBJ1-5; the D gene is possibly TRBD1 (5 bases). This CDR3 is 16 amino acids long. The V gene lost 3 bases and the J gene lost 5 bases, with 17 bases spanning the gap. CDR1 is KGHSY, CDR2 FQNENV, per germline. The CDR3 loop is CASSHTGTDLDQPQHF. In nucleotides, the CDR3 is TGTGCCAGCAGCCATACCGGGACTGACCTCGATCAGCCCCAGCATTTT.

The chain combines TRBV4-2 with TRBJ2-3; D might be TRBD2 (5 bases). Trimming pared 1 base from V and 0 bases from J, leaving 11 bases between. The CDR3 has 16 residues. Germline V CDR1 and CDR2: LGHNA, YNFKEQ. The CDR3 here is CASSQGRLGSTDTQYF. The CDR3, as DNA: TGTGCCAGCAGCCAAGGGAGGCTAGGAAGCACAGATACGCAGTATTTT.

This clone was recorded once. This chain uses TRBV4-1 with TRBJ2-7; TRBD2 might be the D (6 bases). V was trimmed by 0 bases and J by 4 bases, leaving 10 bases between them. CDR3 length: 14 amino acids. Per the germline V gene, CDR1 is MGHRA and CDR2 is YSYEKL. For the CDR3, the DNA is TGCGCCAGCAGCCAAGATGGGACTTTATACGAGCAGTACTTC. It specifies CASSQDGTLYEQYF.

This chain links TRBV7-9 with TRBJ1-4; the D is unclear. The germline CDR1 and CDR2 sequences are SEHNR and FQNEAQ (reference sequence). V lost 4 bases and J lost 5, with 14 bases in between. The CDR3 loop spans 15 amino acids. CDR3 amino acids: CASSSGEAVNEKLFF. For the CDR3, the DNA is TGTGCCAGCAGCTCCGGAGAGGCCGTAAATGAAAAACTGTTTTTT.

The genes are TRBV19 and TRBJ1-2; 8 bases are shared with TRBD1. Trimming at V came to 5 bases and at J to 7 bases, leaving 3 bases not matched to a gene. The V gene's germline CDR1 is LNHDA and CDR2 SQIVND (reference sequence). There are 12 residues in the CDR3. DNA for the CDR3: TGTGCCAGTAGTGCCGGGACAGGTGGCTACACCTTC. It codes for CASSAGTGGYTF.

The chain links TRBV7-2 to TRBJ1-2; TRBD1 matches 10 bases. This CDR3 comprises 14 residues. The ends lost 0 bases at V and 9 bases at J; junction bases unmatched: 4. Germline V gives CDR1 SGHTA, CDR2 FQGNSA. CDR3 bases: TGTGCCAGCAGCTTAGCAGACAGGGGGCCAAGCTACACCTTC. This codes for CASSLADRGPSYTF.

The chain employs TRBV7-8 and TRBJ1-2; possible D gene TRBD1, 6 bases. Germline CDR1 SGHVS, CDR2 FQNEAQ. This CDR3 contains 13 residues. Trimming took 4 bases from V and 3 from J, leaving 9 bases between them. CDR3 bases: TGTGCCAGCAGCTCCACAGGGTACTATGGCTACACCTTC. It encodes CASSSTGYYGYTF.

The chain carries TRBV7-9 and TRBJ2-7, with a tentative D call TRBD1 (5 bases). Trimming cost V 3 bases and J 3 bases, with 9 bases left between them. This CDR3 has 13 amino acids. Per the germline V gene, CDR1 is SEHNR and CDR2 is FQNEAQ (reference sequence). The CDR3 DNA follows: TGTGCCAGCAGCTTTTATCAGGGCTACGAGCAGTACTTC. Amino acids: CASSFYQGYEQYF.

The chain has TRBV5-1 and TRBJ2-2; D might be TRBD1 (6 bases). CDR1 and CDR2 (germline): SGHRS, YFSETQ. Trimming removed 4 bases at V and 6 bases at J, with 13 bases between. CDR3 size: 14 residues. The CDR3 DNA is TGCGCCAGCAGCCCTTGGACAGATGCCGGGGAGCTGTTTTTT. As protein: CASSPWTDAGELFF.

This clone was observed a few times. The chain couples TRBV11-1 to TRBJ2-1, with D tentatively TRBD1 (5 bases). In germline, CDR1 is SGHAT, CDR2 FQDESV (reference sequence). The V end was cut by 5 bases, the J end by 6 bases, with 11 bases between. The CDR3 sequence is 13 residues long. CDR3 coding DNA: TGTGCCAGCAGCCACTGGACACTCAATGAGCAGTTCTTC. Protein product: CASSHWTLNEQFF. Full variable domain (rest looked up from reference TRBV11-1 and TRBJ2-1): EAEVAQSPRYKITEKSQAVAFWCDPISGHATLYWYRQILGQGPELLVQFQDESVVDDSQLPKDRFSAERLKGVDSTLKIQPAELGDSAMYLCASSHWTLNEQFFGPGTRLTVL.